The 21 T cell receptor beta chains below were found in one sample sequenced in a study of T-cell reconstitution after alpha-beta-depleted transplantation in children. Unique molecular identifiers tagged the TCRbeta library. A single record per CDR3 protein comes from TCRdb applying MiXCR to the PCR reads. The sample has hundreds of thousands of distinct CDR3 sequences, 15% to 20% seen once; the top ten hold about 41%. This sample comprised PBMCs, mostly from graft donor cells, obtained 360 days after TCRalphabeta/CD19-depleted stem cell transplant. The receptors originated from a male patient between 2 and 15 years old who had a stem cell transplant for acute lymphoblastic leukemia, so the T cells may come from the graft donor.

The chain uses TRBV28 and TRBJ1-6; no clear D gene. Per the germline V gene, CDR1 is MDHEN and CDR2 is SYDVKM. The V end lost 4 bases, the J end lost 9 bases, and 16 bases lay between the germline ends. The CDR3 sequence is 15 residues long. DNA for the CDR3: TGTGCCAGCAGTTACGGACCCCTTCCCGCTTCACCCCTCCACTTT. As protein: CASSYGPLPASPLHF.

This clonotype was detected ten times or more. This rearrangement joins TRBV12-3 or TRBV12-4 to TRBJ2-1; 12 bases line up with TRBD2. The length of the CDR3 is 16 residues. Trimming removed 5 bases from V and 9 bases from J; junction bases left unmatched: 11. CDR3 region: CASSPQILAGGGEQFF. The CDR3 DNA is TGTGCCAGCAGTCCTCAGATCCTAGCGGGAGGGGGTGAGCAGTTCTTC.

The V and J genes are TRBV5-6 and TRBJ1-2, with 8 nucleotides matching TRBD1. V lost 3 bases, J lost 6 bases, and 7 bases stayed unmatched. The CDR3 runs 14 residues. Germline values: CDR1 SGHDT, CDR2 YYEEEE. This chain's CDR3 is CASSWGTGRNGYTF. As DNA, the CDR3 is TGTGCCAGCAGCTGGGGGACAGGCCGGAATGGCTACACCTTC. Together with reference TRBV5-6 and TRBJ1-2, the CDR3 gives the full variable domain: DAGVTQSPTHLIKTRGQQVTLRCSPKSGHDTVSWYQQALGQGPQFIFQYYEEEERQRGNFPDRFSGHQFPNYSSELNVNALLLGDSALYLCASSWGTGRNGYTFGSGTRLTVV.

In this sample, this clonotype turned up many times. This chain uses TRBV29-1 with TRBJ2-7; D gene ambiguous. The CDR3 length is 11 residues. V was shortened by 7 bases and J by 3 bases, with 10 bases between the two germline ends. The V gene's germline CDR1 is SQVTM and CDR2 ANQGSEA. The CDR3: CSAQSSYEQYF. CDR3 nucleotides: TGCAGCGCCCAATCCAGCTACGAGCAGTACTTC.

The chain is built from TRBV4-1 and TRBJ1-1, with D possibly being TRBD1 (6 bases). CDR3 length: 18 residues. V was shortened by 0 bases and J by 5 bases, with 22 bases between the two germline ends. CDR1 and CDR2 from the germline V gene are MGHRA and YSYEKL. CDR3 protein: CASSQDFPARGAKTEAFF. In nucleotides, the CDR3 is TGCGCCAGCAGCCAAGATTTCCCGGCGCGGGGGGCAAAAACTGAAGCTTTCTTT.

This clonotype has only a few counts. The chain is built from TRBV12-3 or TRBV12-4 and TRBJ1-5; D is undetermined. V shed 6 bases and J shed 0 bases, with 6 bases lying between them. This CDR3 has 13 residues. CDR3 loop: CASRRNSNQPQHF. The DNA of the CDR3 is TGTGCCAGCAGACGGAATAGCAATCAGCCCCAGCATTTT.

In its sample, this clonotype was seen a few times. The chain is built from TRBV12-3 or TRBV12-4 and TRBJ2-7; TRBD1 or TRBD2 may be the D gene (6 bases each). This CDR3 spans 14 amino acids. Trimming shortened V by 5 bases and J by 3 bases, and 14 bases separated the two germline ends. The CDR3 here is CASSMGLTGYEQYF. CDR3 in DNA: TGTGCCAGCAGTATGGGACTGACAGGCTACGAGCAGTACTTC.

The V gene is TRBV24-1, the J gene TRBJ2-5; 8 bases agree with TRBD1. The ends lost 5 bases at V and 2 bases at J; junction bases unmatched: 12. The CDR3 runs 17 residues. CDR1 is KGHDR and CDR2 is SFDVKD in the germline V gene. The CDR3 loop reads CATSGGGRDRTQETQYF. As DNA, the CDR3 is TGTGCCACCAGTGGAGGGGGTCGGGACAGGACTCAAGAGACCCAGTACTTC.

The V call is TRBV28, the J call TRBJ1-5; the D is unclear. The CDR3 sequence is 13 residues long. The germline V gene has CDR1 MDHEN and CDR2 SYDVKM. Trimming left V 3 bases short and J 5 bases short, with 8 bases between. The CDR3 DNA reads TGTGCCAGCAGTTTGGTGTCGTATCAGCCCCAGCATTTT. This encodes CASSLVSYQPQHF.

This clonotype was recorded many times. As DNA, the CDR3 is TGTGCCAGCACCCGACTAGCGTGGGCCACCGGGGAGCTGTTTTTT. This encodes CASTRLAWATGELFF. The chain is built from TRBV12-3 or TRBV12-4 and TRBJ2-2; 8 nucleotides agree with TRBD2. CDR3 length: 15 amino acids. V shed 7 bases, J shed 4 bases, and the junction held 8 bases outside the gene matches.

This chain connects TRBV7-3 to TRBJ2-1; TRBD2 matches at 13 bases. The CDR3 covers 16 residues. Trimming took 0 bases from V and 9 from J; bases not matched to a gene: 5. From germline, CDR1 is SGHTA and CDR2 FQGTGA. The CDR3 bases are TGTGCCAGCAGCTTAACCCGGACTAGCGGGAGCGGTGAGCAGTTCTTC. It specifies CASSLTRTSGSGEQFF.

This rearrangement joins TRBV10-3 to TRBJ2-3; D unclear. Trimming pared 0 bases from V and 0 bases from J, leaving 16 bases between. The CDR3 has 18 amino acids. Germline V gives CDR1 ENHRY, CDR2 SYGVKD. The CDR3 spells CAISESNPWLGSTDTQYF. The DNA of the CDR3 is TGTGCCATCAGTGAGTCGAATCCGTGGCTAGGGAGCACAGATACGCAGTATTTT.

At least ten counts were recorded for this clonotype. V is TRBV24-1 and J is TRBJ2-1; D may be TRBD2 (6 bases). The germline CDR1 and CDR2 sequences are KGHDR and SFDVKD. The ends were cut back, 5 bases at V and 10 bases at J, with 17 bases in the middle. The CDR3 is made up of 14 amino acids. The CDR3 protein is CATSAAGPPAEQFF. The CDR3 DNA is TGTGCCACCAGTGCAGCGGGCCCCCCGGCCGAGCAGTTCTTC.

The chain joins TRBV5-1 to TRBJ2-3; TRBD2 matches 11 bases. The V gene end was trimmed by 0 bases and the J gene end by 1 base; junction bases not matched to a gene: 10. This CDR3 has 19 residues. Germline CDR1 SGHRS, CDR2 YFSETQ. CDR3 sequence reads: CASSLVGTSGSSGTDTQYF. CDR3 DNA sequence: TGCGCCAGCAGCTTGGTTGGAACTAGCGGGAGTTCGGGCACAGATACGCAGTATTTT.

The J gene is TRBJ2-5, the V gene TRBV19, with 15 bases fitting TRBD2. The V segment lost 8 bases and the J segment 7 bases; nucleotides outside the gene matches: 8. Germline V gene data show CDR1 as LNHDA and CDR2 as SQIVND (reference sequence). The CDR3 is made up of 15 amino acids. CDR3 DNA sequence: TGTGCCAGTTCTCTTGGGACTAGCGGGAGGAGGACCCAGTACTTC. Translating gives CASSLGTSGRRTQYF.

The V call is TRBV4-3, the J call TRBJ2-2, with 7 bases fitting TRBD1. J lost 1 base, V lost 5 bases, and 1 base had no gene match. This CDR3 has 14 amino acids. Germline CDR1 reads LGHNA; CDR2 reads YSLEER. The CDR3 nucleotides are TGCGCCAGCAGCAACAGGGGGAACACCGGGGAGCTGTTTTTT. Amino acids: CASSNRGNTGELFF.

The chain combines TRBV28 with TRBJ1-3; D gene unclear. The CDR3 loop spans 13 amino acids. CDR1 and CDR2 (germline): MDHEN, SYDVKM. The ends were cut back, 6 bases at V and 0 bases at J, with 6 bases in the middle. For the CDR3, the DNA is TGTGCCAGCAGCAAGAACTCTGGAAACACCATATATTTT. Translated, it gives CASSKNSGNTIYF.

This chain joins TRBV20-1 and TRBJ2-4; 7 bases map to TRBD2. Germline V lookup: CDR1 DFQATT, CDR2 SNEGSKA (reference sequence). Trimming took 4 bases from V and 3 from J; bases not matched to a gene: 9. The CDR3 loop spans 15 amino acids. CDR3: CSAMWGGVGKNIQYF. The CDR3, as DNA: TGCAGTGCTATGTGGGGGGGAGTGGGCAAAAACATTCAGTACTTC.

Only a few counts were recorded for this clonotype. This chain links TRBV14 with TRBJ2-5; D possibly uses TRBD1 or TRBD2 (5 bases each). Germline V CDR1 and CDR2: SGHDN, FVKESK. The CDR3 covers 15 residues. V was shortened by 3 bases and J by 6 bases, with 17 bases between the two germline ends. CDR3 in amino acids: CASSQSGLAWKTQYF. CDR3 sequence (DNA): TGTGCCAGCAGCCAGTCGGGGCTAGCTTGGAAGACCCAGTACTTC.

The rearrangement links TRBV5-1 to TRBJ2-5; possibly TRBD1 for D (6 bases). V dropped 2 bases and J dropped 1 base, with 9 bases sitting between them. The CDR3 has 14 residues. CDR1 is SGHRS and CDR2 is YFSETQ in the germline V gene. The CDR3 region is CASSLKTGQETQYF. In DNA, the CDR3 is TGCGCCAGCAGCTTAAAGACAGGCCAAGAGACCCAGTACTTC.

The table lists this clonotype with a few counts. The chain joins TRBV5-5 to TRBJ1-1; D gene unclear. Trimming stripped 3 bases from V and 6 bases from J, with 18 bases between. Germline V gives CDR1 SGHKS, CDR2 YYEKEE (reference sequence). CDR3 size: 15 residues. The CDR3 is CASSYQAREGAEAFF. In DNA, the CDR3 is TGTGCCAGCAGCTATCAGGCTCGGGAGGGTGCTGAAGCTTTCTTT.